A selection of T cell receptor beta chains follows, all from one sample in a study of early T cells in non-severe SARS-CoV-2 infection. TCRdb re-called the 5' RACE reads with MiXCR, one entry per CDR3 protein. Altogether over 85,000 distinct CDR3 sequences are present, around 12% being singletons, with the ten largest covering approximately 4%. The specimen was whole blood, collected at baseline. The receptors derive from an adult who was a healthcare worker with PCR-confirmed SARS-CoV-2 infection or an uninfected control (not recorded which). Each CDR3 is given with its conserved first and last residue. D genes are given only for firm matches. The size field is filled for only some rows; it gives once, few, many or a size class.

clone size	V gene	J gene	D gene	CDR3 DNA	CDR3 protein
NA	TRBV10-1	TRBJ1-1	NA	TGCGCCAGCAGCTCCGGGACAACCAAAACTGAAGCTTTCTTT	CASSSGTTKTEAFF
NA	TRBV5-1	TRBJ2-2	NA	TGCGCCAGCAGCTTGTTTACCGGGGAGCTGTTTTTT	CASSLFTGELFF
many	TRBV7-2	TRBJ2-3	TRBD2	TGTGCCAGCAGCTTAGGAGGGTACGGGAGGGCCCCAACCACCAGGGATACGCAGTATTTT	CASSLGGYGRAPTTRDTQYF
few	TRBV7-9	TRBJ1-6	NA	TGTGCCAGCAGCCAACCATTCGGGGCGGGGAATTCACCCCTCCACTTT	CASSQPFGAGNSPLHF
NA	TRBV5-1	TRBJ1-2	TRBD1	TGCGCCAGCAGCATACGGGACAGTAACTATGGCTACACCTTC	CASSIRDSNYGYTF
NA	TRBV12-3/TRBV12-4	TRBJ2-7	NA	TGTGCCAGCAGTTTAGCGCAGGGTACGCGACACGAGCAGTACTTC	CASSLAQGTRHEQYF
NA	TRBV20-1	TRBJ1-3	NA	TGCAGTGCTAGGGAAACCGTAGGGAACACCATATATTTT	CSARETVGNTIYF
many	TRBV5-1	TRBJ1-4	TRBD1	TGCGCCAGCAGCTCGGGACAGGGGCCTATTAATGAAAAACTGTTTTTT	CASSSGQGPINEKLFF
NA	TRBV5-1	TRBJ2-7	NA	TGCGCCAGCAGGCGGCCAAACGAGGGCTACGAGCAGTACTTC	CASRRPNEGYEQYF
NA	TRBV4-2	TRBJ2-3	NA	TGTGCCAGCAGCCAAGGGACTACAGATACGCAGTATTTT	CASSQGTTDTQYF
few	TRBV19	TRBJ2-1	TRBD1	TGTGCCAGTAGTATATACGGGACAGGCCTATACAATGAGCAGTTCTTC	CASSIYGTGLYNEQFF
NA	TRBV9	TRBJ2-3	TRBD2	TGTGCCAGCAGCCCCCCCATCCGACGGGGGAGGGACCGATGGACGCAGTATTTT	CASSPPIRRGRDRWTQYF
NA	TRBV2	TRBJ1-5	NA	TGTGCCAGCAAGGTCGGGGGCAAGGGCAATCAGCCCCAGCATTTT	CASKVGGKGNQPQHF
NA	TRBV6-6	TRBJ2-7	NA	TGTGCCAGCAGTTCCAGGGCGAGAGAGGAGCAGTACTTC	CASSSRAREEQYF
NA	TRBV6-6	TRBJ1-3	NA	TGTGCCACCACGGGATCCACTGGGGAGAACACCATATATTTT	CATTGSTGENTIYF
few	TRBV10-3	TRBJ1-5	NA	TGTGCCATCAGGGGCGATGATCAGCCCCAGCATTTT	CAIRGDDQPQHF
NA	TRBV14	TRBJ2-2	NA	TGTGCCAGCAGCCACGCGGGGACCGGGGAGCTGTTTTTT	CASSHAGTGELFF
few	TRBV24-1	TRBJ2-2	TRBD1	TGTGCCACCAGTGAGCCCGGGACAGGGCCTGCGGGGGAGCTGTTTTTT	CATSEPGTGPAGELFF
NA	TRBV28	TRBJ2-7	TRBD1	TGTGCCAGCAGTCCGACAGGGGGACCCTACGAGCAGTACTTC	CASSPTGGPYEQYF
NA	TRBV29-1	TRBJ1-2	NA	TGCAGCGTTGAGGGCATTCATGGCTACACCTTC	CSVEGIHGYTF
many	TRBV9	TRBJ2-1	NA	TGTGCCAGCAGCGTGGGTGACGGGATTCCCTACAATGAGCAGTTCTTC	CASSVGDGIPYNEQFF
few	TRBV6-2/TRBV6-3	TRBJ2-6	TRBD1	TGTGCCAGCACCACGGGTGACAGGGGTGACTCTGGGGCCAACGTCCTGACTTTC	CASTTGDRGDSGANVLTF
few	TRBV29-1	TRBJ2-3	NA	TGCAGCGCAACGGGGGACACAGATACGCAGTATTTT	CSATGDTDTQYF
few	TRBV6-6	TRBJ1-2	NA	TGTGCCACCGGAACAGATACTAACTATGGCTACACCTTC	CATGTDTNYGYTF
NA	TRBV3-1	TRBJ2-7	NA	TGTGCCAGCAGTCGACTTAGCTCCTACGAGCAGTACTTC	CASSRLSSYEQYF
many	TRBV29-1	TRBJ2-5	NA	TGCAGCGCTGGACAGTCCAAGCGGGAGACCCAGTACTTC	CSAGQSKRETQYF